This T cell receptor beta chain was profiled in a study of T-cell reconstitution after alpha-beta-depleted transplantation in children (dated by TCRdb to about 2016). Looking at the study overall: The study quantitatively tracked T-cell immune reconstitution after TCRalphabeta/CD19-depleted allogeneic hematopoietic cell transplantation in children using TCR repertoire profiling. Study-level results and caveats: In some patients, high TCRbeta diversity at day 60 was attributed to recipient T cells and intrathymic progenitors that had survived conditioning. The apparently early alphabetaT-cell count recovery about two months after transplant was reportedly dependent on only several hundred rapidly expanded clones derived from non-depleted graft cells. Hyperexpanded clone frequencies declined over subsequent months; after one year, T-cell counts and TCRbeta diversity were mostly attributed to newly produced T cells.

The intended sense of this specimen's treatment or condition label: allogeneic hematopoietic cell transplantation with graft depleted of TCRalphabeta T cells and CD19 B cells. The children who served as transplant recipients had been given grafts of TCRalphabeta/CD19-depleted allogeneic hematopoietic cells. Library prep was done by PCR. The sample was run on an Illumina HiSeq 2500. TCR libraries were prepared with molecular barcoding, using unique molecular identifiers to normalize TCRbeta repertoire quantification. TCRdb handled the public reads itself, with Q25 trimming in fastp and clone calling in MiXCR, and kept productive beta chains. Every CDR3 protein is listed once, alongside the most common genes and DNA of its rows. This sample is represented by approximately 200,000 distinct CDR3 sequences; 5% to 7.5% of them were singletons. About 5% of the sample goes to the ten largest clones. The CDR3 spans 16 residues, from the cysteine through the phenylalanine. Here the CDR3 DNA is all that survives: 48 bases in frame from base 1. The germline V gene provides CDR1 SGHVS and CDR2 FNYEAQ. Germline trimming: 3 bases from V, 1 base from J; junction bases outside gene matches: 6.

This clonotype was seen repeatedly, ten times or more. Its antigen specificity is not known. The record has no base qualities; no much larger clone is one base away. The receptor comes from a girl under two years old with combined immunodeficiency, due to receive a stem cell transplant. The chain employs TRBV7-6 and TRBJ1-1, with 9 bases aligning to TRBD1. The material sequenced was PBMCs, taken before TCRalphabeta/CD19-depleted stem cell transplant. The CDR3 sequence is CASSFLLGQGNTEAFF. The sequence in DNA is TGTGCCAGCAGCTTCCTACTGGGACAGGGGAACACTGAAGCTTTCTTT.